This T cell receptor beta chain was sequenced in a study of shared clonotypes between healthy human individuals. Donors included only healthy HIV-negative adults lacking recent acute infections or vaccinations. The CDR3 extends over 13 amino acids. In germline, CDR1 is SGDLS, CDR2 YYNGEE. Deletions cut 3 bases from V and 0 bases from J, with 4 bases between. Assay runs were performed at deep level. Replicate PCRs from sorted subsets contained roughly 200 ng DNA, which is 29,000 or so T cell genomes. The data were produced by immunoSEQ multiplex PCR, yet TCRdb's version contains in-frame clones alone and is incomplete. The repertoire has about 2.3 million clones, over 85% of them found once; the top ten carry 0.35% to 0.5%. For this clone: Distinct nucleotide sequences in the sample also encode this CDR3.

This TCR was recovered from a man in his late teens or twenties in good health. Some clones in this sample may be carry-over from other donors' samples. Sequenced: naive CD4+ T cells from PBMCs. Subset given: CD45RA+ positively selected. V usage is TRBV9 and J usage is TRBJ1-3; unclear D gene. As DNA, the CDR3 is TGTGCCAGCAGCGCCGTCTCTGGAAACACCATATATTTT. This codes for CASSAVSGNTIYF.